This TCR beta chain was profiled in a study of T cell responses to AZD1222 COVID-19 vaccine. With respect to this clone: Its antigen is not known.

The CDR3 has 14 residues. Germline V gene lookup returns CDR1 SGHRS and CDR2 YFSETQ. Trimming left V 0 bases short and J 7 bases short, with 14 bases between. Profiling relied on immunoSEQ multiplex PCR, and the TCRdb table lists in-frame clones only, not all of them. The sample contains 90,000 to 120,000 clones, around nine tenths of which appear only once. Study-level points and caveats: Most donors were white British, females outnumbered males, and clonal diversity was possibly underestimated. Receipt of two AZD1222 doses was followed by a rise in Spike-specific TCR breadth and depth. Repertoire samples came only from after the peak T cell response. Baseline serology detected seropositivity in only a handful of AZD1222 recipients.

This TCR came from an adult in good health. The material sequenced was peripheral blood, taken on day 0 of MenACWY control vaccination. The chain couples TRBV5-1 to TRBJ2-7; possibly TRBD1 for D (5 bases). In nucleotides, the CDR3 is TGCGCCAGCAGCTTGGGACAGACCCTCCGAGAGCAGTACTTC. Protein: CASSLGQTLREQYF.